The text below deals with one TCR beta chain. This clonotype was seen ten or more times. What this receptor recognizes is not known. Within one base of it there is no much larger clone, and no base qualities were kept. TCR libraries were constructed from roughly 380 ng RNA using the Immunoverse kit, and molecular barcoded adaptors covering alpha/delta and beta/gamma chains were employed. TCR library preparation used the same RNA that went into transcriptome sequencing. Sequencing of TCR libraries was carried out on an Illumina HiSeq 4000 with 2 x 150 cycles. Per the authors' processing: MiXCR aligned TCR reads to human V, D, J and C references and assembled the aligned reads into CDR3 clonotypes, with quality filtering and error correction included. The tcR package in R was used to analyze clonotype counts and gene usage diversity. Raw mapping reads were checked after the RNA-seq reads had been mapped by STAR aligner version 2.5.3a onto the human GRCh37 genome. To test how sequencing depth affects detected clonotypes, IR-seq fastq files were randomly downsampled with Seqtk 1.3. The raw public reads went through TCRdb reprocessing: fastp at Q25, MiXCR clone calling, in-frame beta chains kept. Each record represents a unique CDR3 protein, reported with the most common genes and DNA among its rows. These V and J calls originate from TCRdb's pipeline instead of the authors' own analysis. The sample yields 85,000 to 100,000 distinct CDR3 sequences; roughly 21% were counted once. Of the sample, approximately 10% falls within the top ten clones.

The sample originates from a study of read filtering for tumor transcriptome and immune sequencing (dated by TCRdb to about 2020). In terms of the full investigation: Of the patients in the cohort, some 18 were male and around 14 were female, and their mean age was approximately 70 years, with a range of 47 to 80. One main goal was a read-filtering strategy for immune repertoire data, in particular deciding whether clonotypes backed by only one read should be removed. By revised international staging, roughly 8 patients were R-ISS I, about 17 were R-ISS II and over 5 were R-ISS III. After DNase treatment, whole-transcriptome libraries were prepared with the TruSeq RNA Access Library Prep Kit. TCR-region mapped reads per sample ranged from about 4.05 to 11 million with IR-seq versus only about 75 to 1,400 with RNA-seq. The study compared TCR repertoires from targeted immune repertoire sequencing and bulk whole-transcriptome sequencing run on the same bone marrow samples.

Every patient had bone marrow sampled at the time of active disease. Ficoll-Hypaque density gradient centrifugation was used to isolate the bone marrow mononuclear cells. Myeloma plasma cells were removed and CD138-negative cells were obtained by negative selection following labeling with CD138 magnetic microbeads on a MACS separator. Flow cytometry with CD138 antibodies on an Attune NxT was used to check how pure the isolated cells were. Total RNA was extracted with TRIzol reagent and quantified with a NanoDrop spectrophotometer. Paired RNA-seq and IR-seq were performed on each patient's CD138-negative bone marrow sample. Broad study findings and their caveats: Compared with RNA-seq, IR-seq captured clonotypes at much greater depth and more reliably, and a smaller IR-seq throughput was enough to identify most of the shared clonotypes. The sorted CD138-negative fraction was a mixed bone marrow immune population, not purified T cells. When single-read clonotypes were removed, the proportions of shared clonotypes in IR-seq and RNA-seq correlated more strongly. Single-read clonotypes made up roughly four fifths of clonotypes but only roughly 3.6% of total reads in IR-seq, compared with roughly 70% of clonotypes and 44.6% of reads in RNA-seq.

This sequence originates from a donor aged 40 or over with multiple myeloma. The sequenced sample consisted of a population of CD138-negative cells sorted from bone marrow. The cell subset or site label, as the study defines it: bone marrow mononuclear cells depleted of CD138+ plasma/myeloma cells by negative magnetic selection.

Here the CDR3 is given as CASNSGQYYEQYF. The DNA reads as follows: TGCGCCAGCAACTCGGGACAGTACTACGAGCAGTACTTC. In this chain, TRBV5-1 is recombined with TRBJ2-7, with 7 central nucleotides matching TRBD1. V is cut back by 6 bases and J by 3 bases, with 6 bases in the junction unmatched. CDR1 and CDR2 are drawn from the germline V gene: SGHRS, YFSETQ. The CDR3 measures 13 amino acids from cysteine to phenylalanine. The CDR3 DNA has 39 bases and is translated from base 1.